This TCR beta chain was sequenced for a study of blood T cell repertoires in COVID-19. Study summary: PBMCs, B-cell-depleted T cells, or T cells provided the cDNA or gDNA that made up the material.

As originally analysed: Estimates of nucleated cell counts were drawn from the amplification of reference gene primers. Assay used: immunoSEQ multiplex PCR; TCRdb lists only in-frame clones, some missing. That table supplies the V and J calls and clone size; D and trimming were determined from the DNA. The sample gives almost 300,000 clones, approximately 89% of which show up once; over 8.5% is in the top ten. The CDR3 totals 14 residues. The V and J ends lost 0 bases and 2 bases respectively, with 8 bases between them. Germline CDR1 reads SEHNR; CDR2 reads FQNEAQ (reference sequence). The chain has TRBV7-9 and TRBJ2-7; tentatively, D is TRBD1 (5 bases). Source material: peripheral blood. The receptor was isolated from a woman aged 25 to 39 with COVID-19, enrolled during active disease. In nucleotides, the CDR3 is TGTGCCAGCAGCTTAGCGACAGCCCCCTACGAGCAGTACTTC. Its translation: CASSLATAPYEQYF.